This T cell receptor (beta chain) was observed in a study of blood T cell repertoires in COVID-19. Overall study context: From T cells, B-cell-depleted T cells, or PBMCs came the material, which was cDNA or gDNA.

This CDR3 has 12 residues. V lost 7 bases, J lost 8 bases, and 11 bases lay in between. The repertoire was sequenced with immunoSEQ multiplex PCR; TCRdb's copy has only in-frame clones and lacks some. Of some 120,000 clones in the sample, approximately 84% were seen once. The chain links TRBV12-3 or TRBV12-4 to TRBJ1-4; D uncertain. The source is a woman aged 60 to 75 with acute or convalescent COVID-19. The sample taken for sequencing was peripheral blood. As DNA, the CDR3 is TGTGCCAGCACTCCCCGACTAGAAAAACTGTTTTTT. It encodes CASTPRLEKLFF.